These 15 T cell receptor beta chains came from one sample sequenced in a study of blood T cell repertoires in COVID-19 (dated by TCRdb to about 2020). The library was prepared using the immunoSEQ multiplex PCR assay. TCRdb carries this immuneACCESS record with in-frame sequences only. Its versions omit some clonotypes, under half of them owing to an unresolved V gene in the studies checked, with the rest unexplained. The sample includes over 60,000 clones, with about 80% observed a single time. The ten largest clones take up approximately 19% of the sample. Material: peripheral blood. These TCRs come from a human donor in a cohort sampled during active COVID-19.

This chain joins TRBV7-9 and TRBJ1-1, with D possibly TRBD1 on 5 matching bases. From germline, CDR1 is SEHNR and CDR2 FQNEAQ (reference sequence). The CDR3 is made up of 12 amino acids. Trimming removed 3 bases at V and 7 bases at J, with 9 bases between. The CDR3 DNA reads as TGTGCCAGCAGCTTGGGGCAAGGTGAAGCTTTCTTT. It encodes CASSLGQGEAFF.

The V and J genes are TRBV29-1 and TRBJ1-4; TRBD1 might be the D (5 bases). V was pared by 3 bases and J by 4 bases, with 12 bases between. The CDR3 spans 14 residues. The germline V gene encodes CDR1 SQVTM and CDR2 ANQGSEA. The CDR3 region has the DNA TGCAGCGTTGACGGAGCTCAGGGTAATGAAAAACTGTTTTTT. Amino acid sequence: CSVDGAQGNEKLFF.

This CDR3 reads CASSPRTGRESYEQYF. The CDR3 DNA sequence: TGCGCCAGCAGCCCCCGGACAGGTCGAGAATCCTACGAGCAGTACTTC. This chain joins TRBV5-1 and TRBJ2-7, with 7 bases matching TRBD1. The germline gives CDR1 SGHRS, CDR2 YFSETQ. This CDR3 contains 16 residues. The J segment lost 1 base and the V segment lost 4 bases, leaving 11 bases of the junction unmatched.

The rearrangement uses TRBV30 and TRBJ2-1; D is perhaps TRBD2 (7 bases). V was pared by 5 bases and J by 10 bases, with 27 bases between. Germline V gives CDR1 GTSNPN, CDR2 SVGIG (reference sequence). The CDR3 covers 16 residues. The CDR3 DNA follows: TGTGCCTGGGGCCTGAAATACGGGGGGCTCTCCGGAGAGCAGTTCTTC. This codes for CAWGLKYGGLSGEQFF.

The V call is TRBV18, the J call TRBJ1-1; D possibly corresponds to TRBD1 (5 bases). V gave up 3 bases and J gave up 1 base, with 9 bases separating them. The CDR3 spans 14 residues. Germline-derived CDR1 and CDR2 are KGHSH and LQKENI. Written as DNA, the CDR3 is TGTGCCAGCTCACCGGGGAGGGGGAACACTGAAGCTTTCTTT. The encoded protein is CASSPGRGNTEAFF.

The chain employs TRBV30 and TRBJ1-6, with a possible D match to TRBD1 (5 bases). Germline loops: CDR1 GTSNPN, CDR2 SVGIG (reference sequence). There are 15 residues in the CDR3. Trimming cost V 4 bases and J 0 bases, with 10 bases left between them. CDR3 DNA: TGTGCCTGGACCCGCGGGGGCTCCTATAATTCACCCCTCCACTTT. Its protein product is CAWTRGGSYNSPLHF. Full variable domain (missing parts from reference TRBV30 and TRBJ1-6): SQTIHQWPATLVQPVGSPLSLECTVEGTSNPNLYWYRQAAGRGLQLLFYSVGIGQISSEVPQNLSASRPQDRQFILSSKKLLLSDSGFYLCAWTRGGSYNSPLHFGNGTRLTVT.

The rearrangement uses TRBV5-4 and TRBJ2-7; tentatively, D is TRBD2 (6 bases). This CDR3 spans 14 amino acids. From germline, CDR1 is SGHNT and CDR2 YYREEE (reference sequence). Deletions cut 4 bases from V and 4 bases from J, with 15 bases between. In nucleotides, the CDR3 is TGTGCCAGCAGCCCCATGTCTGGGGGGTACGAGCAGTACTTC. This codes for CASSPMSGGYEQYF.

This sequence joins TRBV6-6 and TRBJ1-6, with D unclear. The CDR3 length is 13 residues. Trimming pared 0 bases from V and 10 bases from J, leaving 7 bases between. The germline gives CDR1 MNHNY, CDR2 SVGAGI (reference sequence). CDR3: CASSYSEGSPLHF. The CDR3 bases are TGTGCCAGCAGTTACTCGGAGGGCTCACCCCTCCACTTT.

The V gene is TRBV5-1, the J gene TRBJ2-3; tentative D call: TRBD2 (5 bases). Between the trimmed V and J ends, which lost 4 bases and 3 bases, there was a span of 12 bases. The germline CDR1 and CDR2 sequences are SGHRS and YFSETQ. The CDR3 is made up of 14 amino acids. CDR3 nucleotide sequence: TGCGCCAGCAGCCCCGGACTGGTTACAGATACGCAGTATTTT. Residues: CASSPGLVTDTQYF.

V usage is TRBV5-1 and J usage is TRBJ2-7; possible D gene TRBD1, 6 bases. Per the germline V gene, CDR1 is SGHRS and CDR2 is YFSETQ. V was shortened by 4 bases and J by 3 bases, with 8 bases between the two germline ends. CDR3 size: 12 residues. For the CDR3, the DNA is TGCGCCAGCAGCACCAGGGGCTACGAGCAGTACTTC. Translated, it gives CASSTRGYEQYF.

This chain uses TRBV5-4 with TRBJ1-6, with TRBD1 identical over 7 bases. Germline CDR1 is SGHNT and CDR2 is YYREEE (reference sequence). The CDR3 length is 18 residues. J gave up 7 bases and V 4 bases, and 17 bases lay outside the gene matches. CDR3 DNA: TGTGCCAGCAGCGCGGGGACAGCCCGAAATCTGATGAATTCACCCCTCCACTTT. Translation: CASSAGTARNLMNSPLHF.

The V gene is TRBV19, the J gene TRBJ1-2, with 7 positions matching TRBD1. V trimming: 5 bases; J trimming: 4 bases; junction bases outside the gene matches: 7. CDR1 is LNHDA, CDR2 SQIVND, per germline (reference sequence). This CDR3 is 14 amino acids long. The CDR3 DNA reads TGTGCCAGTAGTCCACAGGGGTGGGGCTATGGCTACACCTTC. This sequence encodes CASSPQGWGYGYTF.

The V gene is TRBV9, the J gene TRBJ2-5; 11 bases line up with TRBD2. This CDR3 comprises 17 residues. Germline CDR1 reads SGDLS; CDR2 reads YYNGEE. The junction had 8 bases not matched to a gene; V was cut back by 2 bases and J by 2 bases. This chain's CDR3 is CASSVGLAGGRQETQYF. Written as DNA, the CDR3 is TGTGCCAGCAGCGTCGGGCTAGCGGGGGGAAGGCAAGAGACCCAGTACTTC. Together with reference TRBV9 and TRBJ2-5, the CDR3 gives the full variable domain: DSGVTQTPKHLITATGQRVTLRCSPRSGDLSVYWYQQSLDQGLQFLIQYYNGEERAKGNILERFSAQQFPDLHSELNLSSLELGDSALYFCASSVGLAGGRQETQYFGPGTRLLVL.

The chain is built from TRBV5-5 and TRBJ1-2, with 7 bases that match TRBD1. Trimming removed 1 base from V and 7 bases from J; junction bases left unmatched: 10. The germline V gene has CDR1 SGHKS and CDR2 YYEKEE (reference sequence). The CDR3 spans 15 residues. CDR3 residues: CASSLNAGTESGYTF. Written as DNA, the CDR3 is TGTGCCAGCAGCTTGAATGCGGGGACAGAGTCTGGCTACACCTTC. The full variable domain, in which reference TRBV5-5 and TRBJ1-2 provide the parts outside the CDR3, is DAGVTQSPTHLIKTRGQQVTLRCSPISGHKSVSWYQQVLGQGPQFIFQYYEKEERGRGNFPDRFSARQFPNYSSELNVNALLLGDSALYLCASSLNAGTESGYTFGSGTRLTVV.

The CDR3 DNA follows: TGTGCCAGCAGTTTGGGCAGGGACTACGAGCAGTACTTC. Its protein product is CASSLGRDYEQYF. This rearrangement joins TRBV6-5 to TRBJ2-7, with D possibly TRBD1 on 5 matching bases. The length of the CDR3 is 13 residues. In germline, CDR1 is MNHEY, CDR2 SVGAGI. Trimming removed 4 bases at V and 3 bases at J, with 10 bases between.